Listed below are T cell receptor beta chains from one sample, sequenced in a study of T cell changes during pregnancy in multiple sclerosis. Using immunoSEQ multiplex PCR, the repertoire was profiled, and TCRdb retains in-frame clones only, with some absent. The profile covers 65,000 to 90,000 clones, with 80% to 95% appearing a single time and around 2.3% taken by the ten largest. Here the sequenced sample was peripheral blood, taken before pregnancy. The receptors were sampled from a female donor with multiple sclerosis, enrolled in a pregnancy study. Each CDR3 is given with its conserved first and last residue. The order of the fields is CDR3 length, J gene, V gene, CDR3 protein.

>14|TRBJ2-1|TRBV2
CASSDSTGYNEQFF
>13|TRBJ2-2|TRBV6-1
CAIRLVATGELFF
>16|TRBJ2-5|TRBV19
CASSTVTSRRGETQYF
>17|TRBJ2-7|TRBV2
CASSYLRGGLAGLSMYF
>17|TRBJ1-5|TRBV19
CASSPLIGTGSNQPQHF
>19|TRBJ2-7|TRBV27
CASSQLRTGGGIGNYEQYF
>16|TRBJ2-2|TRBV7-2
CASSAGLAGVSGELFF
>16|TRBJ2-5|TRBV28
CASSSDGTSGRETQYF
>12|TRBJ2-2|TRBV19
CASREVVGELFF
>17|TRBJ2-5|TRBV10-3
CATRPERAGVSQETQYF
>14|TRBJ2-3|TRBV5-1
CASSLAVLTDTQYF
>15|TRBJ1-1|TRBV30
CAWSAWQGMNTEAFF
>13|TRBJ2-7|TRBV18
CASSPGSSYEQYF
>15|TRBJ2-4|TRBV7-2
CASSLGTSAKNIQYF
>13|TRBJ1-2|TRBV19
CASSIDGLDGYTF
>13|TRBJ2-7|TRBV4-2
CASSQGEGPEQYF
>15|TRBJ2-5|TRBV25-1
CASSESSGREETQYF
>13|TRBJ1-2|TRBV29-1
CSVRDTGIYGYTF
>15|TRBJ2-1|TRBV4-1
CASSLLGQAINEQFF
>14|TRBJ2-1|TRBV11-3
CASSQQTSSYEQFF
>14|TRBJ1-2|TRBV25-1
CASSAQGSGYGYTF
>13|TRBJ2-7|TRBV10-2
CASGPTNSYEQYF
>14|TRBJ1-2|TRBV6-5
CASYRQGTLYGYTF
>15|TRBJ2-7|TRBV5-1
CASSFWTSGGYEQYF
>16|TRBJ1-1|TRBV15
CATSRRAGTGNTEAFF
>16|TRBJ2-1|TRBV19
CASSILASAYYNEQFF
>12|TRBJ2-5|TRBV27
CASSLAGETQYF
>16|TRBJ2-3|TRBV2
CASTEGASDATDTQYF
>15|TRBJ2-7|TRBV11-2
CASSFNGQGTYEQYF
>15|TRBJ1-1|TRBV7-9
CASSPRERLNTEAFF
>17|TRBJ1-4|TRBV11-3
CASSPRQGARANEKLFF
>14|TRBJ1-5|TRBV19
CASSMPRYGQPQHF
>13|TRBJ1-2|TRBV6-5
CASRTQGNYGYTF
>14|TRBJ1-2|TRBV7-2
CASSRDKANYGYTF
>13|TRBJ2-2|TRBV15
CATSLDSHGELFF
>14|TRBJ1-6|TRBV5-1
CASSQGSYNSPLHF
>13|TRBJ2-5|TRBV10-3
CAISESLWATQYF
>14|TRBJ2-7|TRBV2
CASTLAGISYEQYF
>13|TRBJ1-5|TRBV6-1
CASNVGGEGAQHF
>19|TRBJ2-1|TRBV7-2
CASSLDLTSGRTAYNEQFF
>15|TRBJ1-4|TRBV7-2
CASSSQGLTNEKLFF
>16|TRBJ2-3|TRBV6-6
CASSQPEVGATDTQYF
>13|TRBJ2-2|TRBV6-4
CASSASNTGELFF